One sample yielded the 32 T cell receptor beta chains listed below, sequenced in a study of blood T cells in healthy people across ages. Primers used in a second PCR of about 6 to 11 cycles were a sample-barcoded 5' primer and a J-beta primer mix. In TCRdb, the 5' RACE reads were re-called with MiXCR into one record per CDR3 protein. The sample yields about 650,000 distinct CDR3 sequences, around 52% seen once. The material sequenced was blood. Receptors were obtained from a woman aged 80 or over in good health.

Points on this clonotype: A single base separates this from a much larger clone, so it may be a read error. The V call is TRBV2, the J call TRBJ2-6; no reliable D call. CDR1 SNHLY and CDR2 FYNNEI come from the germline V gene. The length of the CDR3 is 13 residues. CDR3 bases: TGTGTCAGCACCGGCTCTGGGGCCAACGTCCTGACTTTC. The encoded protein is CVSTGSGANVLTF. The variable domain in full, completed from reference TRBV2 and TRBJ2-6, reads EPEVTQTPSHQVTQMGQEVILRCVPISNHLYFYWYRQILGQKVEFLVSFYNNEISEKSEIFDDQFSVERPDGSNFTLKIRSTKLEDSAMYFCVSTGSGANVLTFGAGSRLTVL.

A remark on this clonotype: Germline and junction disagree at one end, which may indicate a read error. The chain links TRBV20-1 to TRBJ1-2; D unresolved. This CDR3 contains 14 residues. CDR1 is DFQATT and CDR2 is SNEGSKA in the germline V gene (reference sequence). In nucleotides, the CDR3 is TGCAGTGCTGGAGATCTCGGACGGTTCTATGGCTACACCTTC. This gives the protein CSAGDLGRFYGYTF.

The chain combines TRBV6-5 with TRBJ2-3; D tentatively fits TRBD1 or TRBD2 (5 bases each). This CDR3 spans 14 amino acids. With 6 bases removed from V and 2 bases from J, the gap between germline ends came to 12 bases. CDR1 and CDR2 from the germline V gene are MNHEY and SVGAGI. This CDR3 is CASRTGTITDTQYF. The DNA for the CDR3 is TGTGCCAGCAGGACCGGGACGATCACAGATACGCAGTATTTT.

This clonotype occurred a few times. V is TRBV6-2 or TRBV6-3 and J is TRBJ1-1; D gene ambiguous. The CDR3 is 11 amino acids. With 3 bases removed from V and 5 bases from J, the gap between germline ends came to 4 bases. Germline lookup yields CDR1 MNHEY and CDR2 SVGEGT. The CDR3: CASSYFTEAFF. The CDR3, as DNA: TGTGCCAGCAGTTATTTTACTGAAGCTTTCTTT.

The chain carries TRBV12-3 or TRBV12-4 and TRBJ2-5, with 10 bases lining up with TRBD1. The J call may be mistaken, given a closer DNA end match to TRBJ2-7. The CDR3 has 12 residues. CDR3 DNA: TGTGCCACCCGAAGACAGGGGGCCGAGCAGTACTTC. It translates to CATRRQGAEQYF.

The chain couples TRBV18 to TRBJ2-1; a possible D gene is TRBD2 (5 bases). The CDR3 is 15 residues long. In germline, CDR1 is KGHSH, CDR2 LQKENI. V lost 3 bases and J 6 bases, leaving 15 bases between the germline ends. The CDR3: CASSPVAGPANEQFF. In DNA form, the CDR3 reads TGTGCCAGCTCACCGGTGGCGGGCCCTGCCAATGAGCAGTTCTTC.

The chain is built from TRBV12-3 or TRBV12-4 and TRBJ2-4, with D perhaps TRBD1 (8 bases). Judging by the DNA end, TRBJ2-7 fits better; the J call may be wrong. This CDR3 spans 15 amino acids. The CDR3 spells CASSPRNRGGYEQYF. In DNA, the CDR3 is TGTGCCAGCAGTCCCCGAAACAGGGGGGGCTACGAGCAGTACTTC.

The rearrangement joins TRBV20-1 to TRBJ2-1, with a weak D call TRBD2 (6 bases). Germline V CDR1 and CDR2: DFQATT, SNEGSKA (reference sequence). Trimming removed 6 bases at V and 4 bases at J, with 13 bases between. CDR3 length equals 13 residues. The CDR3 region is CSARLGGYNEQFF. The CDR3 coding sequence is TGCAGTGCCAGGCTGGGGGGTTACAATGAGCAGTTCTTC.

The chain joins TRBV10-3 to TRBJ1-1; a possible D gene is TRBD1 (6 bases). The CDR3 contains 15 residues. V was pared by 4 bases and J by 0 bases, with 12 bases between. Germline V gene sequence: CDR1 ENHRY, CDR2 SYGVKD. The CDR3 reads CAISATGQLNTEAFF. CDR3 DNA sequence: TGTGCCATCAGTGCCACCGGACAGCTGAACACTGAAGCTTTCTTT.

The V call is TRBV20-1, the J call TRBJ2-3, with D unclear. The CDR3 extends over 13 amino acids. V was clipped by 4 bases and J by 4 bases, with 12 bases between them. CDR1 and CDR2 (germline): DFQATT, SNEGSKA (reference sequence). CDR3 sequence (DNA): TGCAGTGCTAACCTCCAGGATTCAGATACGCAGTATTTT. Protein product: CSANLQDSDTQYF.

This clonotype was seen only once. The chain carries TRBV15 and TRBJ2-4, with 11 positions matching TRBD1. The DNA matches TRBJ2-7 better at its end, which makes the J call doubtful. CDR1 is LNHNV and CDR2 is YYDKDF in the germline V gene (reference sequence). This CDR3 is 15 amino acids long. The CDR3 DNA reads TGTGCCACCAGCAGAGGTGGACAGGGGGCTGGCGAGCAGTACTTC. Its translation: CATSRGGQGAGEQYF.

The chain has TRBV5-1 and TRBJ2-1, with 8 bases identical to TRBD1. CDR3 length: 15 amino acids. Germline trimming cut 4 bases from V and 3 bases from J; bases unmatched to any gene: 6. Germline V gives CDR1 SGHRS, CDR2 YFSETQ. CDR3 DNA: TGCGCCAGCAGCAAAGACAGGGGCTTCTACAATGAGCAGTTCTTC. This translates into CASSKDRGFYNEQFF.

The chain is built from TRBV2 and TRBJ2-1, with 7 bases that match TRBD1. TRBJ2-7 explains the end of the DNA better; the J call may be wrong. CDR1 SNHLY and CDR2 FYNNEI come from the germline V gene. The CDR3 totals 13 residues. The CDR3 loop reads CASRQGVYNEQYF. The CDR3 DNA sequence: TGTGCCAGCAGGCAGGGGGTCTACAATGAGCAGTACTTC.

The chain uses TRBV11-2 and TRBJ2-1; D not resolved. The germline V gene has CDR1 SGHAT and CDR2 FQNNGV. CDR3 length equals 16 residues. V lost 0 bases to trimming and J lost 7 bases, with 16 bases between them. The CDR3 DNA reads TGTGCCAGCAGCTTAGAAGGGCACCAACGTCTAAATGAGCAGTTCTTC. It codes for CASSLEGHQRLNEQFF.

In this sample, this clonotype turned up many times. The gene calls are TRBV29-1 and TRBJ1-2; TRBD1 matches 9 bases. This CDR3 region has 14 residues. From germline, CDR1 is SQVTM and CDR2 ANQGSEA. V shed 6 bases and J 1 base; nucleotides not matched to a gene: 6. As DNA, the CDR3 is TGCAGCGTCGCCCGGGACAGGGTTAACTATGGCTACACCTTC. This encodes CSVARDRVNYGYTF. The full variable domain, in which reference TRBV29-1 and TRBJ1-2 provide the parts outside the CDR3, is SAVISQKPSRDICQRGTSLTIQCQVDSQVTMMFWYRQQPGQSLTLIATANQGSEATYESGFVIDKFPISRPNLTFSTLTVSNMSPEDSSIYLCSVARDRVNYGYTFGSGTRLTVV.

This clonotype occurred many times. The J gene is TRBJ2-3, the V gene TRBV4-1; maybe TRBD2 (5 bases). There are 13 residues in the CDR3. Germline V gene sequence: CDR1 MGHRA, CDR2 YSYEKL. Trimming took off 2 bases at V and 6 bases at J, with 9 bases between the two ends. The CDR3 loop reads CASSQRVADTQYF. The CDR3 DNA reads TGCGCCAGCAGCCAAAGGGTAGCGGATACGCAGTATTTT.

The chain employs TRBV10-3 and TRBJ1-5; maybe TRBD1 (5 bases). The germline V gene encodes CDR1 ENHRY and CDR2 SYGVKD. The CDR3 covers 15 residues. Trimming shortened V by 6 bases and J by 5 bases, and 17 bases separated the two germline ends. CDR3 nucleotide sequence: TGTGCCATCAGGCGGCCAAAGGGGCAAGATCAGCCCCAGCATTTT. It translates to CAIRRPKGQDQPQHF.

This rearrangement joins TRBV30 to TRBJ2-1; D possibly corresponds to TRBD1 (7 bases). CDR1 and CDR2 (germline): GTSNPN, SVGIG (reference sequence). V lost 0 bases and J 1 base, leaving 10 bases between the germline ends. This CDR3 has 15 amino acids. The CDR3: CAWSVQGGSYNEQFF. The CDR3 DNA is TGTGCCTGGAGTGTCCAGGGGGGTTCCTACAATGAGCAGTTCTTC.

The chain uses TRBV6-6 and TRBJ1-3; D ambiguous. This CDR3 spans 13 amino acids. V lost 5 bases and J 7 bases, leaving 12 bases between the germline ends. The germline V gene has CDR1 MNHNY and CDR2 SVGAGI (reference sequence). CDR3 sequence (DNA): TGTGCCAGCAGTGCGGCCTTACGGAACACCATATATTTT. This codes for CASSAALRNTIYF.

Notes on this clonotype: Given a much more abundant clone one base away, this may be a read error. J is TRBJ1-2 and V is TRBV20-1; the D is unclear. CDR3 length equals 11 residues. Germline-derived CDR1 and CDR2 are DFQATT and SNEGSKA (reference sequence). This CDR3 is CRADLRYGYTF. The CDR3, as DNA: TGCAGGGCTGACCTCAGATATGGCTACACCTTC.

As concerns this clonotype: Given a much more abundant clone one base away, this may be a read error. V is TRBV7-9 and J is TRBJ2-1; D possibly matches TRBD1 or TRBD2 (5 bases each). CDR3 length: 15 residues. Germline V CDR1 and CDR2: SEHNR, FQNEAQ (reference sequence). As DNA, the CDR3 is TGTGCCAGCGGCTTAGCAGGGTGGAGGTACAATGAGCAGTTCTTC. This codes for CASGLAGWRYNEQFF.

The CDR3 sequence: CASSLVAEPYNEQFF. Written as DNA, the CDR3 is TGTGCCAGCAGCTTAGTGGCGGAGCCCTACAATGAGCAGTTCTTC. The chain is built from TRBV7-2 and TRBJ2-1; D not resolved. Between the trimmed V and J ends, which lost 1 base and 2 bases, there was a span of 9 bases. The CDR3 length is 15 residues. CDR1 and CDR2 from the germline V gene are SGHTA and FQGNSA.

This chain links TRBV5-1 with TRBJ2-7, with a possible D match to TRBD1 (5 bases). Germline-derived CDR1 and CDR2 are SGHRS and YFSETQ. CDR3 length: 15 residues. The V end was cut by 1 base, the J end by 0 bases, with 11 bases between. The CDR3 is CASSLQGKGSYEQYF. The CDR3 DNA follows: TGCGCCAGCAGCTTGCAGGGTAAGGGCTCCTACGAGCAGTACTTC. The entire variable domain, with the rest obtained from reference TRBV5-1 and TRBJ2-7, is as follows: KAGVTQTPRYLIKTRGQQVTLSCSPISGHRSVSWYQQTPGQGLQFLFEYFSETQRNKGNFPGRFSGRQFSNSRSEMNVSTLELGDSALYLCASSLQGKGSYEQYFGPGTRLTVT.

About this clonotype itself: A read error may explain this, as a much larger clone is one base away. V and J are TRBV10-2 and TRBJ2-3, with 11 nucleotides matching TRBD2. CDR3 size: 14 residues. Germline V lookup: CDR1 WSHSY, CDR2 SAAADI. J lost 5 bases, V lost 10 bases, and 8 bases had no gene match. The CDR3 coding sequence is TGCGCCACCTTGATAGCGGGAGGGGAAGATACGCAGTATTTT. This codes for CATLIAGGEDTQYF.

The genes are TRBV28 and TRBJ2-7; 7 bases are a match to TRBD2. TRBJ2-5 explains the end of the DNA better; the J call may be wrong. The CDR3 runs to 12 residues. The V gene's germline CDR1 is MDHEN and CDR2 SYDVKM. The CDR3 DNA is TGTGCCAGCAGTTTAAAGCGGGGGACCCAGTACTTC. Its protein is CASSLKRGTQYF.

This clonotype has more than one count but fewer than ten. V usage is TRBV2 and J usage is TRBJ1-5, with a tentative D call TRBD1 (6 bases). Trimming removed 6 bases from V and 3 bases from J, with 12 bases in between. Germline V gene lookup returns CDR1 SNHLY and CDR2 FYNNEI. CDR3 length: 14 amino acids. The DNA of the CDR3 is TGTGCCAGCAGATTACAGGGAATCAATCAGCCCCAGCATTTT. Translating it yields CASRLQGINQPQHF.

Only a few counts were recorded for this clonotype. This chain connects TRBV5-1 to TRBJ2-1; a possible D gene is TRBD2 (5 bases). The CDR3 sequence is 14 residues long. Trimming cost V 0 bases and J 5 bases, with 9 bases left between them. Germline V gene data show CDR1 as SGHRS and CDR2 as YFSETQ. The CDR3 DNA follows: TGCGCCAGCAGCTTGGGCCCCGGGGACAATGAGCAGTTCTTC. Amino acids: CASSLGPGDNEQFF.

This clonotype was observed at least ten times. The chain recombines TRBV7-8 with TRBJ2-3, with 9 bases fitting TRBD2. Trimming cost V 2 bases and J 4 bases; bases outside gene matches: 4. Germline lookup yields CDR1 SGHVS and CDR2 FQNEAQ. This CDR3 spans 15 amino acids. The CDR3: CASSLRREGADTQYF. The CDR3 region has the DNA TGTGCCAGCAGCTTAAGGCGGGAGGGGGCAGATACGCAGTATTTT.

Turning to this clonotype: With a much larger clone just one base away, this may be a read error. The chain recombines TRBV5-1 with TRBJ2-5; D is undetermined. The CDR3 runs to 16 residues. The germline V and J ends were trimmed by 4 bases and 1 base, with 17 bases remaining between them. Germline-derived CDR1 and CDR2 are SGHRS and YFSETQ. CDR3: CASSPTPGRIQETQYF. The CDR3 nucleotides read TGCGCCAGCAGCCCTACCCCGGGCAGGATCCAAGAGACCCAGTACTTC. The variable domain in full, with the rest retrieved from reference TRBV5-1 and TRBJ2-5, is KAGVTQTPRYLIKTRGQQVTLSCSPISGHRSVSWYQQTPGQGLQFLFEYFSETQRNKGNFPGRFSGRQFSNSRSEMNVSTLELGDSALYLCASSPTPGRIQETQYFGPGTRLLVL.

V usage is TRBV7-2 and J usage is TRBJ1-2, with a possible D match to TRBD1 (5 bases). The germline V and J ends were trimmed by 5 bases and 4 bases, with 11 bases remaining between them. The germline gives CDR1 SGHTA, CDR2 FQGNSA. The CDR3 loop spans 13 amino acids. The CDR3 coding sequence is TGTGCCAGCAGCCCTACAGGTTTCTATGGCTACACCTTC. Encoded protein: CASSPTGFYGYTF.

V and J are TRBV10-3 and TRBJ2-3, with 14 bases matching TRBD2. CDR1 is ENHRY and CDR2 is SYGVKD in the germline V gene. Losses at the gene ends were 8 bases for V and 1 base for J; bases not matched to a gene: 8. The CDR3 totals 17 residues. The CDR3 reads CAIAGTSGRSGTDTQYF. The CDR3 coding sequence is TGTGCCATCGCTGGGACTAGCGGGAGATCTGGCACAGATACGCAGTATTTT.

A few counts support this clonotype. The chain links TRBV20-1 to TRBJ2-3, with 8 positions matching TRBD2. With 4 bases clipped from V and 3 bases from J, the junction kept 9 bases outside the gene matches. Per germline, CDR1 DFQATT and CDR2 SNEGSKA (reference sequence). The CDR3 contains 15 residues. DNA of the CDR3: TGCAGTGCTAATCCCGGGACTAGAAGGACAGATACGCAGTATTTT. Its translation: CSANPGTRRTDTQYF.